The entry that follows covers one T cell receptor (beta chain) sequence. These data are taken from a study of CD8 T cells in Susac syndrome. RNA in amounts of about 0.5 to 1 ug was reverse transcribed with random hexamers. Coverage of TCR beta CDR3 amplification by immunoSEQ multiplex PCR extended to 54 Vbeta and 13 Jbeta. A single record per CDR3 protein comes from TCRdb applying MiXCR to the immunoSEQ multiplex PCR reads. The table has approximately 150,000 distinct CDR3 sequences, 94% seen once. Trimming left V 3 bases short and J 4 bases short, with 15 bases between. Germline values: CDR1 SGDLS, CDR2 YYNGEE. The CDR3 is 15 residues long.

The receptor was isolated from a human donor with multiple sclerosis. The chain carries TRBV9 and TRBJ2-3, with D possibly matching TRBD2 (6 bases). Sequencing was done on a sample of CD4+ T cells from PBMCs. The CDR3 loop reads CASSASVSPADTQYF. CDR3 nucleotides: TGTGCCAGCAGCGCTAGCGTCTCTCCCGCAGATACGCAGTATTTT.